Below, 9 T cell receptor beta chains from the same sample are listed, as sequenced in a study of blood T cell repertoires in COVID-19. Here immunoSEQ multiplex PCR was the method, and the copy in TCRdb shows in-frame clones only, minus some. Among some 110,000 clones listed, roughly 90% were seen once. Sequencing was performed on peripheral blood. The receptor set was obtained from a human donor in a cohort sampled during active COVID-19.

The V call is TRBV7-2, the J call TRBJ2-1, with TRBD2 matching over 13 bases. The trim removed 5 bases at V and 9 bases at J, leaving 13 bases unmatched. CDR1 SGHTA and CDR2 FQGNSA come from the germline V gene. The CDR3 is made up of 17 amino acids. In DNA, the CDR3 is TGTGCCAGCAGCCCTAAGGGGGGGACTAGCGGGACCACTGAGCAGTTCTTC. Its translation: CASSPKGGTSGTTEQFF.

CDR3: CASSGTGGHNEQFF. The CDR3 nucleotides are TGCGCCAGCAGCGGCACGGGGGGGCATAATGAGCAGTTCTTC. The chain uses TRBV5-1 and TRBJ2-1, with 8 bases identical to TRBD2. Trimming cost V 4 bases and J 7 bases; bases outside gene matches: 7. Germline assignment: CDR1 SGHRS and CDR2 YFSETQ. This CDR3 region has 14 residues.

V is TRBV6-5 and J is TRBJ1-1, with 7 bases aligning to TRBD1. The germline gives CDR1 MNHEY, CDR2 SVGAGI. CDR3 length equals 14 residues. After removal of 6 bases from V and 1 base from J, the junction contained 5 bases not matched to a gene. The CDR3 DNA is TGTGCCAGCAGAGAGGACAGGAAGAACACTGAAGCTTTCTTT. It specifies CASREDRKNTEAFF.

The chain has TRBV25-1 and TRBJ2-6; D not certain. The CDR3 sequence is 14 residues long. CDR1 is MGHDK, CDR2 SYGVNS, per germline. Trimming cost V 7 bases and J 0 bases, with 7 bases left between them. Written as DNA, the CDR3 is TGTGCCAGCAACGACTTCTCTGGGGCCAACGTCCTGACTTTC. Residues: CASNDFSGANVLTF. Combining the CDR3 with reference TRBV25-1 and TRBJ2-6 gives the whole variable domain EADIYQTPRYLVIGTGKKITLECSQTMGHDKMYWYQQDPGMELHLIHYSYGVNSTEKGDLSSESTVSRIRTEHFPLTLESARPSHTSQYLCASNDFSGANVLTFGAGSRLTVL.

The chain couples TRBV5-1 to TRBJ2-3; 7 nucleotides match TRBD2. In germline, CDR1 is SGHRS, CDR2 YFSETQ. The length of the CDR3 is 14 residues. The trim removed 0 bases at V and 5 bases at J, leaving 3 bases unmatched. The CDR3: CASSLEGGRDTQYF. The CDR3 DNA is TGCGCCAGCAGCTTGGAGGGAGGGCGAGATACGCAGTATTTT.

This clone showed up just a few times. V and J are TRBV5-1 and TRBJ1-1; 7 nucleotides align to TRBD1. This CDR3 has 13 amino acids. V was clipped by 6 bases and J by 9 bases; unmatched bases: 11. Germline CDR1 SGHRS, CDR2 YFSETQ. This CDR3 reads CASNPGTEQKAFF. The CDR3 DNA follows: TGCGCCAGCAACCCCGGGACAGAGCAAAAAGCTTTCTTT.

The V call is TRBV5-1, the J call TRBJ1-6; 8 bases are a match to TRBD1. Germline V gene lookup returns CDR1 SGHRS and CDR2 YFSETQ. J lost 9 bases, V lost 4 bases, and 6 bases had no gene match. The CDR3 is 14 amino acids. In DNA, the CDR3 is TGCGCCAGCAGCACCGGACAGGGTCTTTCACCCCTCCACTTT. Its translation: CASSTGQGLSPLHF.

A single count supports this clone. The chain has TRBV10-1 and TRBJ2-4, with D possibly matching TRBD2 (6 bases). Germline assignment: CDR1 WNHNN and CDR2 SYGVQD (reference sequence). V gave up 3 bases and J gave up 0 bases, with 18 bases separating them. This CDR3 contains 18 residues. CDR3: CASSDGLPGALAKNIQYF. The CDR3 DNA reads TGCGCCAGCAGTGATGGGCTACCGGGAGCCTTAGCCAAAAACATTCAGTACTTC.

The rearrangement uses TRBV10-1 and TRBJ2-2; 7 bases map to TRBD2. The CDR3 contains 17 residues. From germline, CDR1 is WNHNN and CDR2 SYGVQD (reference sequence). J gave up 7 bases and V 5 bases, and 16 bases lay outside the gene matches. The chain's CDR3 is CASSTTIGGGPSGELFF. In DNA form, the CDR3 reads TGCGCCAGCAGTACTACAATCGGGGGAGGGCCAAGCGGGGAGCTGTTTTTT.